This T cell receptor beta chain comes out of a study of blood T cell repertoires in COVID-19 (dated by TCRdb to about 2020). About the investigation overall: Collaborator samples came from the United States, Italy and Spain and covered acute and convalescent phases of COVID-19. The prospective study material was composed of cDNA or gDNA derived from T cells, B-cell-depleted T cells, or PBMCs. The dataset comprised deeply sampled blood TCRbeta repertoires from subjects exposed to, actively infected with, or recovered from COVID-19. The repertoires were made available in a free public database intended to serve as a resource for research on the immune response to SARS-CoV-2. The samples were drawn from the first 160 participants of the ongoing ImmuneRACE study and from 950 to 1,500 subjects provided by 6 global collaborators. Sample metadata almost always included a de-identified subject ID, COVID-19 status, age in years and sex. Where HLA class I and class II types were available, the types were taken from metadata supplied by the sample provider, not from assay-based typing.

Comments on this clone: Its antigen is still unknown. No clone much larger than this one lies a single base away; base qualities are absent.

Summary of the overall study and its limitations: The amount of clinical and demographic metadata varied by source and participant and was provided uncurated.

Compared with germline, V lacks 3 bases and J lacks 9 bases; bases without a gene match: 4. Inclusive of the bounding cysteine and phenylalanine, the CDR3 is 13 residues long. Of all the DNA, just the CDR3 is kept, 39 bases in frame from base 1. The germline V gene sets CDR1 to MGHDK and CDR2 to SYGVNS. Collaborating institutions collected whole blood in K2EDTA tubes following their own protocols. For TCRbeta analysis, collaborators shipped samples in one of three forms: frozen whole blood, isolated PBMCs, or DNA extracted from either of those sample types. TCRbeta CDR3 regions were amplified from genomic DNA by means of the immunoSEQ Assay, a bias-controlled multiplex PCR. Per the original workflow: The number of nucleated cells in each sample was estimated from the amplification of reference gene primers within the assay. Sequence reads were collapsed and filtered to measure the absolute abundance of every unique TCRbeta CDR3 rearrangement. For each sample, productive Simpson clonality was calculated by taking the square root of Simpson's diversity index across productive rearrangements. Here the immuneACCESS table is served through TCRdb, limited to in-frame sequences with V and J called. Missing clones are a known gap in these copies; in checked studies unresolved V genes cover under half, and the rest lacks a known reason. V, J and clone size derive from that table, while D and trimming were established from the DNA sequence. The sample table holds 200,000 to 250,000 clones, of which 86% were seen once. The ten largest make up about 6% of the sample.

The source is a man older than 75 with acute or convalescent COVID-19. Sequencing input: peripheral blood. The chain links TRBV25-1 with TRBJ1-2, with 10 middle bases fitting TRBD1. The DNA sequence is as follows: TGTGCCAGCAGTGACCGGGACAGGGGAAGCTACACCTTC. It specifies CASSDRDRGSYTF.